These 30 T cell receptor beta chains originate from one sample sequenced in a study of T cell changes during pregnancy in multiple sclerosis. Method: immunoSEQ multiplex PCR; TCRdb's copy keeps in-frame clones and lacks some. The repertoire holds approximately 88,000 clones, with approximately 94% as singletons. Specimen: peripheral blood, collected in the third trimester of pregnancy. The receptor set was obtained from a female donor with multiple sclerosis, enrolled in a pregnancy study.

CDR3 region: CAWSVLGGTEAFF. The CDR3 bases are TGTGCCTGGAGTGTACTAGGAGGGACTGAAGCTTTCTTT. The rearrangement uses TRBV30 and TRBJ1-1, with D uncertain. The CDR3 runs 13 residues. Germline V CDR1 and CDR2: GTSNPN, SVGIG (reference sequence). V lost 0 bases, J lost 5 bases, and 10 bases lay in between.

The chain carries TRBV4-2 and TRBJ2-2; D might be TRBD2 (6 bases). Germline CDR1 is LGHNA and CDR2 is YNFKEQ. V lost 2 bases and J 4 bases, leaving 26 bases between the germline ends. This CDR3 has 20 amino acids. CDR3 sequence (DNA): TGTGCCAGCAGCCAACCCGGGAGTAGCCGCCGGATGGTGCGCACCGGGGAGCTGTTTTTT. As protein: CASSQPGSSRRMVRTGELFF.

V gene TRBV19 combines with J gene TRBJ2-1; 10 nucleotides match TRBD2. The CDR3 contains 16 residues. V gave up 1 base and J gave up 5 bases; unmatched junction bases: 5. Germline values: CDR1 LNHDA, CDR2 SQIVND (reference sequence). CDR3 sequence reads: CASSIGAGGAHNEQFF. For the CDR3, the DNA is TGTGCCAGTAGTATAGGAGCGGGAGGGGCACACAATGAGCAGTTCTTC.

The V gene is TRBV29-1, the J gene TRBJ1-2, with no clear D. Germline CDR1 is SQVTM and CDR2 is ANQGSEA. The V and J ends lost 6 bases and 3 bases respectively, with 17 bases between them. The CDR3 is 14 amino acids. This CDR3 is CSVGRVAGDYGYTF. CDR3 nucleotides: TGCAGCGTCGGTCGGGTCGCTGGAGACTATGGCTACACCTTC.

The chain carries TRBV5-5 and TRBJ2-7, with TRBD2 matching 10 bases. This CDR3 region has 18 residues. Germline values: CDR1 SGHKS, CDR2 YYEKEE (reference sequence). V shed 4 bases, J shed 0 bases, and the junction held 13 bases outside the gene matches. The CDR3 loop is CASSPGVAGGKSSYEQYF. Here the CDR3 DNA reads TGTGCCAGCAGCCCAGGTGTAGCGGGAGGTAAAAGCTCCTACGAGCAGTACTTC.

V gene TRBV28 combines with J gene TRBJ2-1; D is unclear. This CDR3 region has 15 residues. With 5 bases removed from V and 0 bases from J, the gap between germline ends came to 11 bases. Looked up from germline, CDR1 is MDHEN and CDR2 is SYDVKM. The CDR3 loop is CASSLIFRSYNEQFF. The CDR3 DNA is TGTGCCAGCAGTCTTATTTTCCGCTCCTACAATGAGCAGTTCTTC.

The V call is TRBV15, the J call TRBJ1-4; 7 nucleotides match TRBD1. Germline V gene sequence: CDR1 LNHNV, CDR2 YYDKDF (reference sequence). V dropped 3 bases and J dropped 5; count of bases not matched to a gene: 9. The CDR3 contains 16 residues. This chain's CDR3 is CATSRPHRGGNEKLFF. For the CDR3, the DNA is TGTGCCACCAGCAGGCCTCACAGGGGCGGGAATGAAAAACTGTTTTTT. The full variable domain, with the rest looked up from reference TRBV15 and TRBJ1-4, is DAMVIQNPRYQVTQFGKPVTLSCSQTLNHNVMYWYQQKSSQAPKLLFHYYDKDFNNEADTPDNFQSRRPNTSFCFLDIRSPGLGDTAMYLCATSRPHRGGNEKLFFGSGTQLSVL.

This chain joins TRBV7-9 and TRBJ2-7; 7 positions match TRBD1. V was pared by 5 bases and J by 1 base, with 8 bases of the junction left unmatched. CDR3 length: 15 amino acids. The V gene's germline CDR1 is SEHNR and CDR2 FQNEAQ (reference sequence). The CDR3 DNA is TGTGCCAGCAGCCCCGCGGACAGGAATTCCTACGAGCAGTACTTC. Translation gives CASSPADRNSYEQYF.

This clone was observed a handful of times. The rearrangement uses TRBV6-6 and TRBJ1-5; no clear D gene. The CDR3 covers 14 residues. The ends were cut back, 2 bases at V and 0 bases at J, with 5 bases in the middle. Looked up from germline, CDR1 is MNHNY and CDR2 is SVGAGI (reference sequence). The DNA of the CDR3 is TGTGCCAGCAGTTACGTAAATAGCAATCAGCCCCAGCATTTT. It yields the protein CASSYVNSNQPQHF.

The chain couples TRBV19 to TRBJ1-1; a possible D gene is TRBD1 (6 bases). This CDR3 is 16 amino acids long. Germline lookup yields CDR1 LNHDA and CDR2 SQIVND (reference sequence). Trimming pared 3 bases from V and 0 bases from J, leaving 14 bases between. CDR3 DNA: TGTGCCAGTAGTATTGCCCAGGGGCTTATGAACACTGAAGCTTTCTTT. This gives the protein CASSIAQGLMNTEAFF. Based on the CDR3 plus reference TRBV19 and TRBJ1-1, the full variable domain is DGGITQSPKYLFRKEGQNVTLSCEQNLNHDAMYWYRQDPGQGLRLIYYSQIVNDFQKGDIAEGYSVSREKKESFPLTVTSAQKNPTAFYLCASSIAQGLMNTEAFFGQGTRLTVV.

This chain uses TRBV6-1 with TRBJ1-2; 8 bases fit TRBD1. J lost 0 bases, V lost 7 bases, and 4 bases had no gene match. The CDR3 runs 14 residues. The germline gives CDR1 MNHNS, CDR2 SASEGT. DNA for the CDR3: TGTGCCAGCATAGGACAGGGAACTAACTATGGCTACACCTTC. It translates to CASIGQGTNYGYTF.

The chain joins TRBV23-1 to TRBJ1-3; D is unclear. TRBV23-1 counts as an open reading frame of uncertain function. The CDR3 spans 20 residues. Between the trimmed V and J ends, which lost 1 base and 0 bases, there was a span of 22 bases. In DNA, the CDR3 is TGCGCCAGCAGTCAATTGCGGCAGCCCAAATTTCTAAGCTCTGGAAACACCATATATTTT. Translating it yields CASSQLRQPKFLSSGNTIYF.

The chain uses TRBV10-2 and TRBJ1-2; 8 bases map to TRBD1. The germline gives CDR1 WSHSY, CDR2 SAAADI. The CDR3 is made up of 16 amino acids. The trim removed 0 bases at V and 4 bases at J, leaving 7 bases unmatched. CDR3 sequence (DNA): TGCGCCAGCAGTGAGTCCGGCAGGGGGCAATTCTATGGCTACACCTTC. Protein product: CASSESGRGQFYGYTF.

The CDR3 is CASGREKLFF. The CDR3 DNA is TGTGCCTCCGGCAGGGAAAAACTGTTTTTT. The gene calls are TRBV19 and TRBJ1-4; D is unclear. The CDR3 contains 10 residues. Germline V gene sequence: CDR1 LNHDA, CDR2 SQIVND (reference sequence). The germline V and J ends were trimmed by 11 bases and 8 bases, with 9 bases remaining between them.

This clone is a singleton in its sample. The rearrangement links TRBV5-4 to TRBJ2-1, with D hard to call. V was trimmed by 2 bases and J by 0 bases, leaving 6 bases between them. The CDR3 extends over 14 amino acids. The germline CDR1 and CDR2 sequences are SGHNT and YYREEE (reference sequence). The CDR3 DNA is TGTGCCAGCAGCTTAGCTTTCTCCTACAATGAGCAGTTCTTC. The encoded protein is CASSLAFSYNEQFF.

The chain has TRBV28 and TRBJ2-4; tentative D call: TRBD1 (6 bases). V was pared by 5 bases and J by 1 base, with 18 bases between. The CDR3 length is 17 residues. CDR1 is MDHEN and CDR2 is SYDVKM in the germline V gene. CDR3 region: CASSNRDRTIAKNIQYF. In DNA, the CDR3 is TGTGCCAGCAGTAATCGAGACAGGACGATCGCCAAAAACATTCAGTACTTC. The full variable domain, completed using reference TRBV28 and TRBJ2-4, is DVKVTQSSRYLVKRTGEKVFLECVQDMDHENMFWYRQDPGLGLRLIYFSYDVKMKEKGDIPEGYSVSREKKERFSLILESASTNQTSMYLCASSNRDRTIAKNIQYFGAGTRLSVL.

This clone has only one observation. The chain links TRBV19 to TRBJ2-1, with 7 bases that match TRBD2. The junction had 5 bases not matched to a gene; V was cut back by 3 bases and J by 9 bases. The CDR3 sequence is 13 residues long. CDR1 LNHDA and CDR2 SQIVND come from the germline V gene (reference sequence). The CDR3 nucleotides are TGTGCCAGTAGTATTCTTGAGCGGGGTGAGCAGTTCTTC. This codes for CASSILERGEQFF.

This clone was recorded a few times. The CDR3 loop is CASSSLDYGYTF. The CDR3 DNA reads TGTGCCAGCAGTTCTTTAGACTATGGCTACACCTTC. The V and J genes are TRBV28 and TRBJ1-2; D is uncertain. V lost 4 bases to trimming and J lost 3 bases, with 6 bases between them. Germline loops: CDR1 MDHEN, CDR2 SYDVKM. This CDR3 spans 12 amino acids.

The chain combines TRBV15 with TRBJ2-1; D possibly corresponds to TRBD1 (6 bases). The ends were cut back, 5 bases at V and 3 bases at J, with 23 bases in the middle. Germline CDR1 LNHNV, CDR2 YYDKDF (reference sequence). The CDR3 is 18 residues long. The DNA of the CDR3 is TGTGCCACCAGCGGGGCTCGGGAAGGGGGATGGGGCTACAATGAGCAGTTCTTC. It yields the protein CATSGAREGGWGYNEQFF.

The chain joins TRBV19 to TRBJ1-1; tentatively, D is TRBD1 (6 bases). The germline V gene encodes CDR1 LNHDA and CDR2 SQIVND (reference sequence). V was pared by 5 bases and J by 0 bases, with 13 bases between. CDR3 length: 15 amino acids. The CDR3 nucleotides are TGTGCCAGTAGTGGGCGGACAGTCCTGAACACTGAAGCTTTCTTT. Protein product: CASSGRTVLNTEAFF.

This rearrangement joins TRBV28 to TRBJ1-1; D is undetermined. CDR1 and CDR2 (germline): MDHEN, SYDVKM. The V end lost 7 bases, the J end lost 1 base, and 10 bases lay between the germline ends. The CDR3 extends over 13 amino acids. CDR3: CASMSVTNTEAFF. The CDR3 DNA reads as TGTGCCAGCATGTCGGTCACGAACACTGAAGCTTTCTTT.

This clone has a single count. J is TRBJ1-2 and V is TRBV5-6; D call uncertain. Deletions cut 4 bases from V and 3 bases from J, with 13 bases between. CDR1 is SGHDT and CDR2 is YYEEEE in the germline V gene. The CDR3 runs to 14 residues. CDR3 bases: TGTGCCAGCAGCCCGGTCGGGAGGGACTATGGCTACACCTTC. Residues: CASSPVGRDYGYTF. Looking up the rest from reference TRBV5-6 and TRBJ1-2 gives the full variable domain: DAGVTQSPTHLIKTRGQQVTLRCSPKSGHDTVSWYQQALGQGPQFIFQYYEEEERQRGNFPDRFSGHQFPNYSSELNVNALLLGDSALYLCASSPVGRDYGYTFGSGTRLTVV.

The chain carries TRBV19 and TRBJ2-7; 10 bases match TRBD1. V lost 5 bases and J lost 2; bases outside the gene matches: 6. The CDR3 consists of 15 residues. The germline CDR1 and CDR2 sequences are LNHDA and SQIVND (reference sequence). CDR3 loop: CASSAPGQGTYEQYF. In DNA, the CDR3 is TGTGCCAGTAGTGCTCCGGGACAGGGGACCTACGAGCAGTACTTC.

This chain connects TRBV7-3 to TRBJ2-1; D might be TRBD1 (5 bases). From germline, CDR1 is SGHTA and CDR2 FQGTGA. The length of the CDR3 is 12 residues. Trimming pared 2 bases from V and 8 bases from J, leaving 7 bases between. The CDR3 DNA reads as TGTGCCAGCAGCTTATGGGGCGATGAGCAGTTCTTC. Encoded protein: CASSLWGDEQFF.

The chain joins TRBV10-1 to TRBJ2-7; TRBD1 aligns across 7 bases. CDR1 is WNHNN and CDR2 is SYGVQD in the germline V gene (reference sequence). J gave up 4 bases and V 6 bases, and 6 bases lay outside the gene matches. The CDR3 has 13 amino acids. CDR3: CASSDRDSYEQYF. For the CDR3, the DNA is TGCGCCAGCAGCGACAGGGATTCGTACGAGCAGTACTTC.

The rearrangement joins TRBV28 to TRBJ2-2, with 10 bases aligning to TRBD2. V was clipped by 5 bases and J by 6 bases; unmatched bases: 21. CDR1 is MDHEN and CDR2 is SYDVKM in the germline V gene. This CDR3 has 20 residues. Here the CDR3 reads CASSPRRFSGRAYLAGELFF. The CDR3 DNA is TGTGCCAGCAGTCCGCGGAGGTTCAGCGGGAGGGCCTATTTAGCCGGGGAGCTGTTTTTT.

The chain links TRBV11-2 to TRBJ1-4; TRBD1 matches at 9 bases. Trimming removed 5 bases from V and 5 bases from J; junction bases left unmatched: 6. CDR1 and CDR2 (germline): SGHAT, FQNNGV. The CDR3 contains 15 residues. The CDR3 loop is CASSRGQGSNEKLFF. Written as DNA, the CDR3 is TGTGCCAGCAGCCGTGGACAGGGGTCCAATGAAAAACTGTTTTTT. The variable domain in full, with the rest retrieved from reference TRBV11-2 and TRBJ1-4, is EAGVAQSPRYKIIEKRQSVAFWCNPISGHATLYWYQQILGQGPKLLIQFQNNGVVDDSQLPKDRFSAERLKGVDSTLKIQPAKLEDSAVYLCASSRGQGSNEKLFFGSGTQLSVL.

This chain joins TRBV11-2 and TRBJ2-1; 8 bases align to TRBD2. V gave up 7 bases and J gave up 0 bases; unmatched junction bases: 8. CDR1 and CDR2 from the germline V gene are SGHAT and FQNNGV. The CDR3 spans 16 residues. The CDR3 is CASTGGRNSSYNEQFF. DNA of the CDR3: TGTGCCAGCACGGGGGGGAGGAATAGCTCCTACAATGAGCAGTTCTTC.

This chain uses TRBV30 with TRBJ2-1; tentative D call: TRBD2 (6 bases). The V gene's germline CDR1 is GTSNPN and CDR2 SVGIG (reference sequence). This CDR3 spans 14 amino acids. The ends were cut back, 4 bases at V and 2 bases at J, with 12 bases in the middle. CDR3 protein: CAWMRLATYNEQFF. The CDR3 nucleotides read TGTGCCTGGATGAGGCTAGCGACCTACAATGAGCAGTTCTTC.

The V gene is TRBV7-8, the J gene TRBJ1-1; D is unclear. The germline V gene encodes CDR1 SGHVS and CDR2 FQNEAQ. Trimming removed 0 bases from V and 4 bases from J, with 18 bases in between. The CDR3 is made up of 17 amino acids. The CDR3 is CASSLAHNTRGGTEAFF. The CDR3 DNA reads as TGTGCCAGCAGCTTAGCACACAATACGCGGGGAGGCACTGAAGCTTTCTTT.